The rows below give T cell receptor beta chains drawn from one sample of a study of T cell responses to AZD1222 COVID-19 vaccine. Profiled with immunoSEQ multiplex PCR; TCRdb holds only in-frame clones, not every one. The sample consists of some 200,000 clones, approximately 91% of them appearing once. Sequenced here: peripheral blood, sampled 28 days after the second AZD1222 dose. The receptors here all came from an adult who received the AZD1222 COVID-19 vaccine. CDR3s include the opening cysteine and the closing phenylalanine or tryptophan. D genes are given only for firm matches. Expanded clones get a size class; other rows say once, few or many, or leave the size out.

CATSRDGGGRAPGTDTQYF	TGTGCCACCAGCAGAGATGGGGGAGGGAGGGCCCCCGGCACAGATACGCAGTATTTT	TRBV15	TRBJ2-3	-	TRBD2
CASSSQPGINTGELFF	TGTGCCAGCAGTTCACAACCAGGGATAAACACCGGGGAGCTGTTTTTT	TRBV6-5	TRBJ2-2	-	-
CASSIDDGSSYNEQFF	TGTGCCAGTAGTATAGATGACGGGAGCTCCTACAATGAGCAGTTCTTC	TRBV19	TRBJ2-1	-	-
CASSAYPSYEQYF	TGCGCCAGCAGCGCCTACCCCTCCTACGAGCAGTACTTC	TRBV5-1	TRBJ2-7	-	-
CASSLVDRNTEAFF	TGCGCCAGCAGCTTGGTGGACAGAAACACTGAAGCTTTCTTT	TRBV5-1	TRBJ1-1	once	-
CASSLLIITGELFF	TGTGCCAGCAGTTTGCTCATTATCACCGGGGAGCTGTTTTTT	TRBV6-5	TRBJ2-2	-	-
CASGTGGVSSGANVLTF	TGTGCCAGCGGAACAGGGGGGGTCAGCTCTGGGGCCAACGTCCTGACTTTC	TRBV28	TRBJ2-6	-	-
CAWSGTPGQGGYGYTF	TGTGCCTGGAGCGGAACTCCGGGACAGGGAGGCTATGGCTACACCTTC	TRBV30	TRBJ1-2	-	TRBD1
CASSYSGISEAFF	TGTGCCAGCAGTTACTCAGGGATCTCCGAAGCTTTCTTT	TRBV6-5	TRBJ1-1	-	-
CASSGRQNSPLHF	TGTGCCAGTAGCGGACGGCAAAATTCACCCCTCCACTTT	TRBV19	TRBJ1-6	-	-
CASSVQGDFSYEQYF	TGTGCCAGTAGTGTACAGGGTGATTTTTCCTACGAGCAGTACTTC	TRBV19	TRBJ2-7	-	-
CASSLVRGSGANVLTF	TGTGCCAGCAGCTTAGTGCGGGGCTCTGGGGCCAACGTCCTGACTTTC	TRBV7-6	TRBJ2-6	once	-
CATSRSLGLDEQYF	TGTGCCACCAGCAGGAGCCTAGGGTTGGACGAGCAGTACTTC	TRBV15	TRBJ2-7	-	-
CASRITGTGSPMNTEAFF	TGTGCCAGTAGGATTACCGGGACAGGGTCCCCTATGAACACTGAAGCTTTCTTT	TRBV19	TRBJ1-1	-	TRBD1
CASGRAAYEQYF	TGTGCCAGCGGACGGGCCGCCTACGAGCAGTACTTC	TRBV3-1/TRBV3-2	TRBJ2-7	-	-
CATAPGTANQPQHF	TGTGCCACCGCCCCCGGGACAGCGAATCAGCCCCAGCATTTT	TRBV24-1	TRBJ1-5	-	TRBD1
CASSLDSGSSYEQYF	TGTGCCAGCAGCTTAGATAGCGGGAGCTCCTACGAGCAGTACTTC	TRBV11-3	TRBJ2-7	-	TRBD2
CASRTSSTQYF	TGTGCCAGCAGAACCTCTAGTACGCAGTATTTT	TRBV11-2	TRBJ2-3	-	-
CASSIVNEKLFF	TGTGCCAGTAGTATCGTAAATGAAAAACTGTTTTTT	TRBV19	TRBJ1-4	-	-
CASSQDRLDKNTEAFF	TGTGCCAGCAGCCAAGATCGACTGGACAAGAACACTGAAGCTTTCTTT	TRBV3-1/TRBV3-2	TRBJ1-1	-	-
CASTNGYSYEQYF	TGTGCCAGCACAAACGGGTACTCCTACGAGCAGTACTTC	TRBV7-9	TRBJ2-7	once	-
CASSKEAEPYYEQYF	TGTGCCAGCAGCAAAGAGGCAGAACCCTACTACGAGCAGTACTTC	TRBV21-1	TRBJ2-7	-	-
CASSRTGGDNSPLHF	TGTGCCAGCAGCCGAACAGGGGGCGATAATTCACCCCTCCACTTT	TRBV3-1/TRBV3-2	TRBJ1-6	-	TRBD1
CASSTTRTGSNQPQHF	TGTGCCAGCAGCACTACTCGGACGGGGAGCAATCAGCCCCAGCATTTT	TRBV21-1	TRBJ1-5	once	-
CASRGPGQTTGELFF	TGTGCCAGCAGGGGCCCGGGACAGACAACCGGGGAGCTGTTTTTT	TRBV2	TRBJ2-2	-	TRBD1
CASRIVGLYNEQFF	TGTGCCAGCAGGATTGTGGGACTGTACAATGAGCAGTTCTTC	TRBV28	TRBJ2-1	-	-
CASSPGQAVGNTEAFF	TGTGCCAGCAGCCCGGGACAGGCGGTAGGGAACACTGAAGCTTTCTTT	TRBV5-4	TRBJ1-1	once	TRBD1
CASSPQGGARQPQHF	TGTGCCAGCAGCCCCCAAGGAGGGGCAAGGCAGCCCCAGCATTTT	TRBV3-1/TRBV3-2	TRBJ1-5	-	-
CASKIFRIGDRGRGTEAFF	TGTGCCAGCAAAATTTTCAGGATTGGAGACAGGGGGCGGGGCACTGAAGCTTTCTTT	TRBV3-1/TRBV3-2	TRBJ1-1	-	TRBD1
CASSLVGQLNSPLHF	TGTGCCAGCAGTTTAGTCGGACAGCTGAATTCACCCCTCCACTTT	TRBV28	TRBJ1-6	-	-
CASSHPRDRVSPNYGYTF	TGTGCCAGCAGCCACCCCCGGGACAGGGTCTCTCCTAACTATGGCTACACCTTC	TRBV11-2	TRBJ1-2	-	TRBD1
CAIRLAEGTDTQYF	TGTGCCATCAGACTAGCGGAGGGCACAGATACGCAGTATTTT	TRBV10-3	TRBJ2-3	once	TRBD2
CASSQEAFQTGTDTQYF	TGCGCCAGCAGCCAAGAGGCCTTCCAGACGGGCACAGATACGCAGTATTTT	TRBV4-1	TRBJ2-3	-	-
CASSQGAVPGRQVYNEQFF	TGCGCCAGCAGCCAAGGCGCGGTACCGGGCCGACAAGTTTACAATGAGCAGTTCTTC	TRBV4-1	TRBJ2-1	-	-
CAISESPRTTAAQPQHF	TGTGCCATCAGTGAGTCGCCTCGGACAACAGCGGCTCAGCCCCAGCATTTT	TRBV10-3	TRBJ1-5	-	-
CASSPTKGLGAQYF	TGTGCCAGCAGCCCAACCAAGGGTCTCGGGGCCCAGTACTTC	TRBV2	TRBJ2-5	-	-
CASTGGSTYEQYF	TGTGCCAGCACTGGTGGGAGCACCTACGAGCAGTACTTC	TRBV27	TRBJ2-7	once	-
CASSLRDTNYEQYF	TGTGCCAGCAGTTTAAGGGACACTAACTACGAGCAGTACTTC	TRBV27	TRBJ2-7	-	-
CASSSAMAVLNYGYTF	TGTGCCAGTAGTAGCGCGATGGCAGTACTTAACTATGGCTACACCTTC	TRBV19	TRBJ1-2	-	-
CASRPSGRRDNEQFF	TGTGCTAGTAGACCGAGCGGGAGAAGGGACAATGAGCAGTTCTTC	TRBV12-5	TRBJ2-1	-	TRBD2
CASSYDLGGYGYTF	TGTGCCAGCAGTTACGACTTGGGTGGCTATGGCTACACCTTC	TRBV6-5	TRBJ1-2	-	-
CASSFSGGVGTEAFF	TGCGCCAGCAGCTTTTCCGGGGGAGTAGGTACTGAAGCTTTCTTT	TRBV5-1	TRBJ1-1	-	-
CASTDLGGPYNSPLHF	TGTGCCAGCACTGACCTCGGAGGTCCCTATAATTCACCCCTCCACTTT	TRBV27	TRBJ1-6	-	-
CASSLSVGETQYF	TGTGCCAGCAGCTTATCGGTAGGGGAGACCCAGTACTTC	TRBV7-3	TRBJ2-5	-	-
CASTLGLSYGYTF	TGTGCCAGCACCTTGGGACTGTCCTATGGCTACACCTTC	TRBV6-6	TRBJ1-2	-	-
CASSVGLAGSYEQYF	TGTGCCAGCAGCGTCGGACTAGCGGGATCCTACGAGCAGTACTTC	TRBV7-2	TRBJ2-7	-	TRBD2